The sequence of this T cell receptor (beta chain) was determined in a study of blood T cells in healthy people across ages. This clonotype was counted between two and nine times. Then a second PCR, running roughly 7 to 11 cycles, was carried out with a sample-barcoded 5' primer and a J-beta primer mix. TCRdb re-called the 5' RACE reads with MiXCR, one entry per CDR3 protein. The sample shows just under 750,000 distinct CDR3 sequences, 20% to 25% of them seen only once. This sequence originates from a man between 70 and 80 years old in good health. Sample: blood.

Here the CDR3 reads CSARVLAGMNYNEQFF. CDR3 in DNA: TGCAGTGCTAGAGTACTAGCGGGTATGAACTACAATGAGCAGTTCTTC. The V and J genes are TRBV20-1 and TRBJ2-1, with 9 bases aligning to TRBD2. The CDR3 is 16 residues long. The ends lost 1 base at V and 3 bases at J; junction bases unmatched: 7. Germline V gives CDR1 DFQATT, CDR2 SNEGSKA (reference sequence).